This TCR beta chain was documented in a study of blood T cell repertoires in COVID-19. Study summary: PBMCs, B-cell-depleted T cells, or T cells provided the cDNA or gDNA that made up the material.

Original analysis: Estimation of nucleated cell counts relied on the amplification of reference gene primers. Using immunoSEQ multiplex PCR, the repertoire was profiled, and TCRdb retains in-frame clones only, with some absent. The V and J calls and clone size were taken over from that table, and D and trimming were inferred from the DNA. This repertoire shows 95,000 to 150,000 clones, around 83% found once; its top ten account for roughly 5.5%. CDR3 length: 15 amino acids. V lost 3 bases to trimming and J lost 4 bases; unmatched junction nucleotides: 8. Per germline, CDR1 SGDLS and CDR2 YYNGEE. This sequence originates from a man older than 75 with active or convalescent COVID-19. V gene TRBV9 combines with J gene TRBJ2-3, with 7 bases matching TRBD1. Material for sequencing was peripheral blood. In DNA form, the CDR3 reads TGTGCCAGCAGCGCGAGACAGGGCCTCCCAGATACGCAGTATTTT. Protein sequence: CASSARQGLPDTQYF. Filled out from reference TRBV9 and TRBJ2-3, the complete variable domain reads DSGVTQTPKHLITATGQRVTLRCSPRSGDLSVYWYQQSLDQGLQFLIQYYNGEERAKGNILERFSAQQFPDLHSELNLSSLELGDSALYFCASSARQGLPDTQYFGPGTRLTVL.